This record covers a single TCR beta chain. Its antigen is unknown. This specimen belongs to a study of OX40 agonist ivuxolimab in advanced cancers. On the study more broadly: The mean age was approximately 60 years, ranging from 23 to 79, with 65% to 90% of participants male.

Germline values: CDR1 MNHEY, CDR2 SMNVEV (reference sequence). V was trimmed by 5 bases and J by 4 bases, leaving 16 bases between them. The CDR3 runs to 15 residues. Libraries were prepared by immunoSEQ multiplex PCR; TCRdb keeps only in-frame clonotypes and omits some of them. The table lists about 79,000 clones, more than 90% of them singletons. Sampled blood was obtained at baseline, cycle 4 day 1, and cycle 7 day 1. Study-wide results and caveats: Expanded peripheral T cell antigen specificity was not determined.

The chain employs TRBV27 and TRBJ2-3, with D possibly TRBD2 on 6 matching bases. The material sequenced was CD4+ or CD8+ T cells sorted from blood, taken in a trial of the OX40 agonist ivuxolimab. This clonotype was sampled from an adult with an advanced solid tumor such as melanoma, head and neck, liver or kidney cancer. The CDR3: CASSRIGSWADTQYF. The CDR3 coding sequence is TGTGCCAGCAGTCGCATCGGGAGTTGGGCAGATACGCAGTATTTT.